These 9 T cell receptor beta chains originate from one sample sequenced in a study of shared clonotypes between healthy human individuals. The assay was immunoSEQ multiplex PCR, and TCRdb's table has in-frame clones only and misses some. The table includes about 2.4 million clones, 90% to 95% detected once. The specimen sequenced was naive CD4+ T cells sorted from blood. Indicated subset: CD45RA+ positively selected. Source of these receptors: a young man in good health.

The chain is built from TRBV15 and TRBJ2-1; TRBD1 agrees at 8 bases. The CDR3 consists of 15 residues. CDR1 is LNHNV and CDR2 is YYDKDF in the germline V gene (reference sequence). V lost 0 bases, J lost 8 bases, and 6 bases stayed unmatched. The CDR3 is CATSRDSQGAYEQFF. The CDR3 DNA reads TGTGCCACCAGCAGAGATTCCCAGGGGGCTTATGAGCAGTTCTTC. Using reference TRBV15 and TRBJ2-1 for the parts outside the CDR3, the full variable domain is DAMVIQNPRYQVTQFGKPVTLSCSQTLNHNVMYWYQQKSSQAPKLLFHYYDKDFNNEADTPDNFQSRRPNTSFCFLDIRSPGLGDTAMYLCATSRDSQGAYEQFFGPGTRLTVL.

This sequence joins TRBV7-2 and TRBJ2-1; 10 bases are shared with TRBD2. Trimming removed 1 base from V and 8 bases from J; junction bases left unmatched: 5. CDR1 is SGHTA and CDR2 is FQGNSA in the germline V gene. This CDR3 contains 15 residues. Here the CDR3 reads CASSLGLAGVYEQFF. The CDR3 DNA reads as TGTGCCAGCAGCTTAGGGCTAGCGGGAGTCTATGAGCAGTTCTTC.

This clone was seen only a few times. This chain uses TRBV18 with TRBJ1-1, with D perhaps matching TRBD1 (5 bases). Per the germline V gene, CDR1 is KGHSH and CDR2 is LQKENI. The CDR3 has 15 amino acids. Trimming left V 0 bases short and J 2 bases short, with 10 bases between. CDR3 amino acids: CASSPPRGHNTEAFF. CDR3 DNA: TGTGCCAGCTCACCACCACGAGGACATAACACTGAAGCTTTCTTT.

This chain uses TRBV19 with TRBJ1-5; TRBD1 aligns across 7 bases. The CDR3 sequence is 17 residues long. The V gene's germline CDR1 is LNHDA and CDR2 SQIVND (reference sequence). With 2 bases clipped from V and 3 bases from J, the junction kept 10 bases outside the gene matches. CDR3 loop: CASSIPRDRVYNQPQHF. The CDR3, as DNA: TGTGCCAGTAGTATACCGCGGGACAGAGTTTACAATCAGCCCCAGCATTTT. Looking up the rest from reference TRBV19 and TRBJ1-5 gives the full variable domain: DGGITQSPKYLFRKEGQNVTLSCEQNLNHDAMYWYRQDPGQGLRLIYYSQIVNDFQKGDIAEGYSVSREKKESFPLTVTSAQKNPTAFYLCASSIPRDRVYNQPQHFGDGTRLSIL.

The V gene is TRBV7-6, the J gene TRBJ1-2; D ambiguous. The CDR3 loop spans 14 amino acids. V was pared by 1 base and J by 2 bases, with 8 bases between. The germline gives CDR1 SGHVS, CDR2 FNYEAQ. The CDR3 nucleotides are TGTGCCAGCAGCTTAGACCCCGGGAACTATGGCTACACCTTC. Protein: CASSLDPGNYGYTF.

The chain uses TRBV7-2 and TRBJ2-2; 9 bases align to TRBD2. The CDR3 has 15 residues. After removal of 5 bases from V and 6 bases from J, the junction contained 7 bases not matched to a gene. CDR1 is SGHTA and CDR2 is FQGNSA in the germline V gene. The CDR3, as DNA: TGTGCCAGCAGCCCGGGGGCGGGAGGGTCCGGGGAGCTGTTTTTT. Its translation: CASSPGAGGSGELFF.

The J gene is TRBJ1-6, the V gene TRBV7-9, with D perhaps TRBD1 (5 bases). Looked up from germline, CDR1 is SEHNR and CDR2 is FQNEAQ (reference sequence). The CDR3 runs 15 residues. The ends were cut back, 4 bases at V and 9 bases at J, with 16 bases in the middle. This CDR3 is CASSSQAGYGSPLHF. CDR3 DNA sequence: TGTGCCAGCAGCTCCCAGGCAGGGTACGGTTCACCCCTCCACTTT. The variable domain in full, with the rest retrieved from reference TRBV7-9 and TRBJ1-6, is DTGVSQNPRHKITKRGQNVTFRCDPISEHNRLYWYRQTLGQGPEFLTYFQNEAQLEKSRLLSDRFSAERPKGSFSTLEIQRTEQGDSAMYLCASSSQAGYGSPLHFGNGTRLTVT.

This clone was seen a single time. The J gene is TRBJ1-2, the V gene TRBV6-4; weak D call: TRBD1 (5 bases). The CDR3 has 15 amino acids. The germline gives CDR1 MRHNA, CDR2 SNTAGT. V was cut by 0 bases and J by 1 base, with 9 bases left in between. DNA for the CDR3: TGTGCCAGCAGTGACTCGGGAGGGGTTAACTATGGCTACACCTTC. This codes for CASSDSGGVNYGYTF.

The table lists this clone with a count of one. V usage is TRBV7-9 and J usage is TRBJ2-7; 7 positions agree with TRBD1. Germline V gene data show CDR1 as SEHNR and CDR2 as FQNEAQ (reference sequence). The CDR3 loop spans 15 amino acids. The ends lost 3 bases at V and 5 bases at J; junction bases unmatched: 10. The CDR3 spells CASSFAWETGNEQYF. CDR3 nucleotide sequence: TGTGCCAGCAGCTTCGCTTGGGAGACAGGGAACGAGCAGTACTTC.